This is a list of T cell receptor beta chains from one sample in a study of blood T cell repertoires in COVID-19. The repertoire was sequenced with immunoSEQ multiplex PCR; TCRdb's copy has only in-frame clones and lacks some. Of fewer than 45,000 clones listed, roughly 80% are singletons. Sequenced sample: peripheral blood. These receptors were obtained from a man in his fifties or sixties with COVID-19, enrolled during active disease. Each CDR3 is given with its conserved first and last residue. D genes are given only for firm matches. Clone size is not always given. Where it is, it says once, few, many or a class for expanded clones.

j_call | v_call | clone_size | d_call | cdr3_length | cdr3_nt | cdr3_aa
TRBJ1-1 | TRBV29-1 | - | - | 14 | TGCAGCGTTGCCCGTGGGGGGATGAACACTGAAGCTTTCTTT | CSVARGGMNTEAFF
TRBJ2-3 | TRBV30 | - | - | 14 | TGTGCCTGGAGTTTGGGGCAGGTCACAGATACGCAGTATTTT | CAWSLGQVTDTQYF
TRBJ1-2 | TRBV7-8 | few | TRBD1 | 15 | TGTGCCAGCAGCTTAGGGTCCACAGGGGGCGCGGGCTACACCTTC | CASSLGSTGGAGYTF
TRBJ2-7 | TRBV7-2 | - | TRBD2 | 16 | TGTGCCAGCAGCTTCGGCTCGGCGGGAGGTTCCTACGAGCAGTACTTC | CASSFGSAGGSYEQYF
TRBJ2-7 | TRBV11-2 | - | TRBD1 | 15 | TGTGCCAGCAGCTCGGGGGACAGGGAGGGCTACGAGCAGTACTTC | CASSSGDREGYEQYF
TRBJ1-1 | TRBV6-1 | - | - | 13 | TGTGCCAGCAGTGAACAGGGGTACACTGAAGCTTTCTTT | CASSEQGYTEAFF
TRBJ1-6 | TRBV19 | - | TRBD1 | 14 | TGTGCCAGTAGTGCCGGGACAGGGAATTCACCCCTCCACTTT | CASSAGTGNSPLHF
TRBJ2-2 | TRBV9 | once | TRBD2 | 15 | TGTGCCAGCAGCGTTGGGACTAGCGGGTCCGGGGAGCTGTTTTTT | CASSVGTSGSGELFF
TRBJ2-1 | TRBV27 | - | TRBD2 | 11 | TGTGCCAGCAGTATGGGACTATGGCAGTTCTTC | CASSMGLWQFF
TRBJ1-4 | TRBV30 | few | - | 13 | TGTGCCTGGAAAAGGCAGGCCTCAGAAAAACTGTTTTTT | CAWKRQASEKLFF
TRBJ2-2 | TRBV4-3 | - | - | 16 | TGCGCCAGCAGCCTTTTCGCAGGGACAAACACCGGGGAGCTGTTTTTT | CASSLFAGTNTGELFF
TRBJ1-1 | TRBV29-1 | - | - | 13 | TGCAGCCCGAGCAGGACACGGAACACTGAAGCTTTCTTT | CSPSRTRNTEAFF
TRBJ2-6 | TRBV29-1 | - | - | 13 | TGCAGCGTTGGCGTCTCTGGGGCCAACGTCCTGACTTTC | CSVGVSGANVLTF
TRBJ2-7 | TRBV19 | - | TRBD1 | 15 | TGTGCCAGTAGGAATCAAGGAGCACAGGGGGGCGAGCAGTACTTC | CASRNQGAQGGEQYF
TRBJ1-2 | TRBV5-1 | few | - | 14 | TGCGCCAGCAGCTTGTCAGCGACCAACTATGGCTACACCTTC | CASSLSATNYGYTF
TRBJ1-1 | TRBV10-3 | - | - | 12 | TGTGCCATCAGGAGCCGGGGGACTGAAGCTTTCTTT | CAIRSRGTEAFF
TRBJ2-5 | TRBV27 | - | - | 15 | TGTGCCAGCAGTTTCACCCCCCAGGGCGAAGAGACCCAGTACTTC | CASSFTPQGEETQYF
TRBJ2-5 | TRBV19 | - | - | 15 | TGTGCCAGTAGTATTGGACAGGCGGGGCGAGAGACCCAGTACTTC | CASSIGQAGRETQYF
TRBJ1-2 | TRBV3-1/TRBV3-2 | - | TRBD1 | 14 | TGTGCCAGCAGCCCGGGACAGGGGCGCGATGGCTACACCTTC | CASSPGQGRDGYTF
TRBJ2-3 | TRBV3-1/TRBV3-2 | - | TRBD2 | 16 | TGTGCCAGCAGCCTAACGGGAGGCGGGAGGACAGATACGCAGTATTTT | CASSLTGGGRTDTQYF
TRBJ2-7 | TRBV5-5 | - | - | 12 | TGTGCCAGCAGACTTCAATCCTACGAGCAGTACTTC | CASRLQSYEQYF
TRBJ1-1 | TRBV18 | - | - | 14 | TGTGCCAGCTCACCGCTAGATTTGAACACTGAAGCTTTCTTT | CASSPLDLNTEAFF
TRBJ1-6 | TRBV18 | - | - | 16 | TGTGCCAGCTCGACCACCGGGCCAGGGCCTAATTCACCCCTCCACTTT | CASSTTGPGPNSPLHF
TRBJ2-5 | TRBV19 | - | - | 14 | TGTGCCAGTAGTAGGATCGGCGGTCAGACGGCCCAGTACTTC | CASSRIGGQTAQYF
TRBJ1-4 | TRBV5-1 | - | - | 15 | TGCGCCAGCAGCTTGTCAGGGACAACTAATGAAAAACTGTTTTTT | CASSLSGTTNEKLFF
TRBJ1-1 | TRBV30 | - | - | 13 | TGTGCCTGGTCCGTGCTACCGAACACTGAAGCTTTCTTT | CAWSVLPNTEAFF
TRBJ2-7 | TRBV27 | - | TRBD1 | 15 | TGTGCCAGCAGTTTAATCCGAGGGACAGCCTACGAGCAGTACTTC | CASSLIRGTAYEQYF
TRBJ2-1 | TRBV15 | - | TRBD2 | 14 | TGTGCCACCAGCGAGGGACTAGCGGGAGTCGAGCAGTTCTTC | CATSEGLAGVEQFF
TRBJ1-2 | TRBV6-2/TRBV6-3 | - | - | 17 | TGTGCCAGCAGTCTCCACGTCGGGGGACTGCGGTCCTATGGCTACACCTTC | CASSLHVGGLRSYGYTF
TRBJ2-1 | TRBV6-2/TRBV6-3 | - | TRBD2 | 15 | TGTGCCAGCAGTCCCGGGACTAGCGGGGCCAATGAGCAGTTCTTC | CASSPGTSGANEQFF
TRBJ2-1 | TRBV27 | - | - | 16 | TGTGCCAGCAGTGGCCTTATCACCCGTCTCTACAATGAGCAGTTCTTC | CASSGLITRLYNEQFF
TRBJ2-6 | TRBV2 | - | - | 17 | TGTGCCAGCAGGCAGGGGAAAGGTAGCTCTGGGGCCAACGTCCTGACTTTC | CASRQGKGSSGANVLTF
TRBJ1-2 | TRBV14 | - | - | 14 | TGTGCCAGCAGCCCCAGAGGGACAATCTATGGCTACACCTTC | CASSPRGTIYGYTF
TRBJ1-1 | TRBV15 | - | TRBD1 | 15 | TGTGCCACCAGCGGCAGGACAGGGTGGAACACTGAAGCTTTCTTT | CATSGRTGWNTEAFF
TRBJ2-7 | TRBV5-1 | - | - | 15 | TGCGCCAGCAGCTTGGGAGGAGGAAACTCCTACGAGCAGTACTTC | CASSLGGGNSYEQYF
TRBJ2-1 | TRBV10-1 | - | - | 15 | TGCGCCAGCAGTGAGTTAGCAGATCATTACAATGAGCAGTTCTTC | CASSELADHYNEQFF
TRBJ1-2 | TRBV2 | - | - | 12 | TGTGCCAGCACCCTTATCCGGGAAGGCTACACCTTC | CASTLIREGYTF
TRBJ1-6 | TRBV6-5 | - | - | 12 | TGTGCCTGTAACTCCTATAATTCACCCCTCCACTTT | CACNSYNSPLHF
TRBJ1-2 | TRBV27 | - | - | 13 | TGTGCCAGCAGTCGGTCTCCTACCTATGGCTACACCTTC | CASSRSPTYGYTF
TRBJ1-2 | TRBV18 | few | TRBD1 | 13 | TGTGCCAGCTCACCCACAGGGGGCGTTGGCTACACCTTC | CASSPTGGVGYTF
TRBJ2-3 | TRBV30 | - | TRBD2 | 16 | TGTGCCTGGAGCCAGGGACTAGCGGGAGGGGGAGATACGCAGTATTTT | CAWSQGLAGGGDTQYF
TRBJ2-6 | TRBV7-3 | - | - | 13 | TGTGCCAGCAGCGCGTCTGGGGCCAACGTCCTGACTTTC | CASSASGANVLTF
TRBJ2-1 | TRBV15 | - | - | 14 | TGTGCCACCAGCAGAGGGGGCAGATTGGATGAGCAGTTCTTC | CATSRGGRLDEQFF
TRBJ1-1 | TRBV2 | - | - | 12 | TGTGCCAGCGTAACCGAGGCTTCTGAAGCTTTCTTT | CASVTEASEAFF
TRBJ1-1 | TRBV3-1/TRBV3-2 | - | - | 15 | TGTGCCAGCAGCCAAGATGCAGGGGTGGTTACTGAAGCTTTCTTT | CASSQDAGVVTEAFF
TRBJ1-5 | TRBV12-3/TRBV12-4 | - | - | 12 | TGTGCCAGCAGTTCTGTCCCCAGGCCCCAGCATTTT | CASSSVPRPQHF